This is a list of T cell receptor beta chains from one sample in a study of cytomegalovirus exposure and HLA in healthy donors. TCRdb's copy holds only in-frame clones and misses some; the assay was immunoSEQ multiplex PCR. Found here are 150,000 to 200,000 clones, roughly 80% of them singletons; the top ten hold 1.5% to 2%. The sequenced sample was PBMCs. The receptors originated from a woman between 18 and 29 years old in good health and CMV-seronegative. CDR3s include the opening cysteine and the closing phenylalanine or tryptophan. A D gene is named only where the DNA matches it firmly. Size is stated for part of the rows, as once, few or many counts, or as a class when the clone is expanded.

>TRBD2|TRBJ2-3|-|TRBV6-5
TGTGCCAGCAGTCTAGCGGAGCCGAGCACAGATACGCAGTATTTT
CASSLAEPSTDTQYF
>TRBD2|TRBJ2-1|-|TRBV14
TGTGCCAGCAGCCAAGATTGGGACTACTCGAGCTCCTACAATGAGCAGTTCTTC
CASSQDWDYSSSYNEQFF
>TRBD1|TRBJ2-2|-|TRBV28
TGTGCCAGCAGTTCACCGGGACAGGGGAACACCGGGGAGCTGTTTTTT
CASSSPGQGNTGELFF
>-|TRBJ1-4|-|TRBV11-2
TGTGCCAGCAGCTTATGGGGCGTTGCAACTAATGAAAAACTGTTTTTT
CASSLWGVATNEKLFF
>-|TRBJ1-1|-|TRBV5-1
TGCGCCAGCAGCCTCTTGGTGGAGGGACCAGAAGCTTTCTTT
CASSLLVEGPEAFF
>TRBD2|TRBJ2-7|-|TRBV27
TGTGCCAGCAGCAACCCCAGCGGGATCGACGAGCAGTACTTC
CASSNPSGIDEQYF
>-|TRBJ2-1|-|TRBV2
TGTGCCAGCAGTCCCAGGAACTACAATGAGCAGTTCTTC
CASSPRNYNEQFF
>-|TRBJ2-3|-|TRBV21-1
TGTGCCAGCAGCAAAGGAGGCAGATCTAGCACAGATACGCAGTATTTT
CASSKGGRSSTDTQYF
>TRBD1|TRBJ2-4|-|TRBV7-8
TGTGCCAGCAGCTCTGGGACAGGGGGCTGCATTCAGTACTTC
CASSSGTGGCIQYF
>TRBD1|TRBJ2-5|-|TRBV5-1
TGCGCCAGCAGCTTTCACGGTACAGGGGACCCCCCCGGGGAGACCCAGTACTTC
CASSFHGTGDPPGETQYF
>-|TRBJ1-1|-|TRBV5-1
TGCGCCAGCAGCTCCTCAGGGTTTACGAACACTGAAGCTTTCTTT
CASSSSGFTNTEAFF
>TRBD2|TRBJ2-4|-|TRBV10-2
TGCGCCAGCAGTGAAAACGGAGGGGAGGGGAACTTC
CASSENGGEGNF
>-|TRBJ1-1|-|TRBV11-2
TGTGCCAGCAGCCATTCCTGGGGAGTTACTGAAGCTTTCTTT
CASSHSWGVTEAFF
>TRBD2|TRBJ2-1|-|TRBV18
TGTGCCAGCTCACCGGCCGGGACTAGCTCCTACAATGAGCAGTTCTTC
CASSPAGTSSYNEQFF
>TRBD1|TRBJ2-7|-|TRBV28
TGTGCCAGCAGTAGAACCACAGGGGAGCACGAGCAGTACTTC
CASSRTTGEHEQYF
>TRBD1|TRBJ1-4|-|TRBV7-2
TGTGCCAGCAGCTCCCAAGGACAGGGCGGTAGCGAAAAACTGTTTTTT
CASSSQGQGGSEKLFF
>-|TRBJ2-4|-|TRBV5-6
TGTGCCAGCAACTTGTTTGGCGCCAAAAACATTCAGTACTTC
CASNLFGAKNIQYF
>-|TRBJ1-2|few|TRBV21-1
TGTGCCAGCAGCAAACAGAACTATGGCTACACCTTC
CASSKQNYGYTF
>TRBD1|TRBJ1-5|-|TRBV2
TGTGCCAGCAGTCTTTGGGGGGACAGGGTTGGCAATCAGCCCCAGCATTTT
CASSLWGDRVGNQPQHF
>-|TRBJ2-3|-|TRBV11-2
TGTGCCAGCAGCTTAGACAGGGTGGGAGATACGCAGTATTTT
CASSLDRVGDTQYF
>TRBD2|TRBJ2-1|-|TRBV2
TGTGCCAGCAGGGTTAGCGCAAGCGGGACCTACAATGAGCAGTTCTTC
CASRVSASGTYNEQFF
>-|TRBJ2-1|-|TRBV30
TGTGCCTGGAGTGTACAATCGCACAATGAGCAGTTCTTC
CAWSVQSHNEQFF